What follows is one T cell receptor beta chain and its context. The data stem from a study of control samples from healthy donors and cancer patients. Assay: immunoSEQ multiplex PCR; the TCRdb copy retains only in-frame clones and omits some. The sample holds around 25,000 clones; around 90% are singletons and the top ten take roughly 13%. The TCR comes from a man in his forties or fifties with lung cancer. The sequencing sample was made of PBMCs.

CDR3 nucleotides: TGTGCCAGCAGCCCGCGGGGGGGGCAGAACACTGAAGCTTTCTTT. It translates to CASSPRGGQNTEAFF. The chain has TRBV7-9 and TRBJ1-1; D might be TRBD1 (6 bases). The CDR3 is 15 amino acids. V shed 5 bases and J shed 1 base, with 14 bases lying between them. Germline values: CDR1 SEHNR, CDR2 FQNEAQ (reference sequence).